Reported below is one TCR beta chain. Methods used by the authors: Reference gene primers were amplified, and this amplification served to estimate nucleated cell counts. Measured with immunoSEQ multiplex PCR; TCRdb has only the in-frame clones, and not every one. D and trimming come from the DNA, and the V and J calls and clone size come from that table. The data show 150,000 to 200,000 clones, with about 86% seen just once and roughly a fifth held by the top ten. This sample is drawn from a study of blood T cell repertoires in COVID-19. On the study more broadly: Specimens from acute and convalescent COVID-19 originated in the United States, Italy and Spain. Sample material is recorded as cDNA or gDNA derived from T cells, B-cell-depleted T cells, or PBMCs.

The CDR3 sequence is 17 residues long. Germline V CDR1 and CDR2: SGHTA, FQGNSA. V gave up 5 bases and J gave up 0 bases, with 18 bases separating them. The TCR sequence derives from a woman older than 75 with acute or convalescent COVID-19. V gene TRBV7-2 combines with J gene TRBJ2-3; a weak D match, TRBD2 (7 bases). The sample taken for sequencing was peripheral blood. DNA of the CDR3: TGTGCCAGCAGCCCCGAGGGGGGGGTTCTTAGCACAGATACGCAGTATTTT. Protein product: CASSPEGGVLSTDTQYF. The full variable domain, in which reference TRBV7-2 and TRBJ2-3 provide the parts outside the CDR3, is GAGVSQSPSNKVTEKGKDVELRCDPISGHTALYWYRQSLGQGLEFLIYFQGNSAPDKSGLPSDRFSAERTGGSVSTLTIQRTQQEDSAVYLCASSPEGGVLSTDTQYFGPGTRLTVL.